Shown below are 25 T cell receptor beta chains from a single sample sequenced in a study of cytomegalovirus exposure and HLA in healthy donors (TCRdb year 2017). Library generation was performed with the immunoSEQ multiplex PCR assay. The multiplex PCR relied on a mix of 60 forward primers for TCR Vbeta segments and 13 reverse primers for TCR Jbeta segments. TCRdb's version of the immuneACCESS table is confined to in-frame rearrangements and falls short of the full clone set. An unresolved V gene accounts for under half of the shortfall where checked; the remainder is of unknown origin. The sample table records 95,000 to 150,000 clones; approximately 78% of these occur just once. Roughly a tenth of the sample is in the top ten clones. Material for sequencing was PBMCs. The receptor source for this set is a man in his thirties or forties in good health and CMV-seropositive.

As DNA, the CDR3 is TGTGCCATCAGCGAAGGGCACGGGACGGGAGGGCCGGGGACCCAGTACTTC. Its translation is CAISEGHGTGGPGTQYF. The chain links TRBV10-3 to TRBJ2-5, with 8 bases lining up with TRBD2. V gave up 6 bases and J gave up 7 bases; unmatched junction bases: 19. Germline CDR1 and CDR2: ENHRY and SYGVKD. The CDR3 totals 17 residues.

The J gene is TRBJ2-7, the V gene TRBV25-1; 9 bases line up with TRBD1. The CDR3 extends over 13 amino acids. Germline V gene sequence: CDR1 MGHDK, CDR2 SYGVNS. V lost 6 bases to trimming and J lost 3 bases; unmatched junction nucleotides: 3. The CDR3 DNA is TGTGCCAGCAGGCAGACAGGGGGCTACGAGCAGTACTTC. Its translation: CASRQTGGYEQYF.

The rearrangement joins TRBV19 to TRBJ2-5; unclear D gene. V lost 3 bases and J lost 5, with 13 bases in between. The CDR3 runs to 14 residues. Germline-derived CDR1 and CDR2 are LNHDA and SQIVND (reference sequence). The CDR3 nucleotides are TGTGCCAGTAGTATTACAGTCTTCGCGGAGACCCAGTACTTC. This encodes CASSITVFAETQYF.

This clone has a single count. Germline and junction disagree at one end, which may indicate a read error. V and J are TRBV7-7 and TRBJ2-5; 7 bases match TRBD2. CDR3 length: 14 residues. Germline V lookup: CDR1 SSHAT, CDR2 FNYEAQ (reference sequence). The CDR3 nucleotides are TGTGCTAGCAGCTTCGGTGCGGGAGCAGAGACCCAGTACTTC. Its protein product is CASSFGAGAETQYF.

J is TRBJ2-7 and V is TRBV13; 8 bases are shared with TRBD1. J gave up 2 bases and V 5 bases, and 5 bases lay outside the gene matches. The CDR3 runs to 14 residues. Germline loops: CDR1 PRHDT, CDR2 FYEKMQ (reference sequence). Here the CDR3 reads CASSIGQGPYEQYF. In DNA form, the CDR3 reads TGTGCCAGCAGCATCGGACAGGGACCCTACGAGCAGTACTTC.

CDR3 DNA: TGTGCCAGCAGCCCGGACTCCCCGAGGAGGACAGATACGCAGTATTTT. Translated: CASSPDSPRRTDTQYF. The J gene is TRBJ2-3, the V gene TRBV7-8; a weak D match, TRBD2 (5 bases). Trimming took 5 bases from V and 3 from J, leaving 18 bases between them. The length of the CDR3 is 16 residues. Germline-derived CDR1 and CDR2 are SGHVS and FQNEAQ.

The chain is built from TRBV27 and TRBJ1-2; TRBD1 might be the D (6 bases). The V end was cut by 3 bases, the J end by 1 base, with 12 bases between. From germline, CDR1 is MNHEY and CDR2 SMNVEV (reference sequence). This CDR3 region has 15 residues. For the CDR3, the DNA is TGTGCCAGCAGTTTCTTGGGACAAGATAACTATGGCTACACCTTC. The encoded protein is CASSFLGQDNYGYTF.

The chain links TRBV10-3 to TRBJ2-5, with D possibly matching TRBD1 (5 bases). CDR3 length: 12 residues. V was cut by 9 bases and J by 4 bases, with 12 bases left in between. Germline CDR1 and CDR2: ENHRY and SYGVKD. The CDR3 protein is CAISQGGETQYF. The CDR3 nucleotides read TGTGCCATTAGTCAGGGTGGAGAGACCCAGTACTTC.

The chain carries TRBV6-1 and TRBJ2-7, with TRBD1 identical over 7 bases. CDR1 is MNHNS and CDR2 is SASEGT in the germline V gene. With V trimmed by 4 bases and J by 5 bases, 11 bases remained unmatched. CDR3 length: 15 amino acids. The chain's CDR3 is CASSVGPGQSDEQYF. In DNA, the CDR3 is TGTGCCAGCAGTGTCGGTCCGGGACAGAGTGACGAGCAGTACTTC.

This clone was counted a single time. The chain carries TRBV29-1 and TRBJ1-3, with 7 bases lining up with TRBD1. Losses at the gene ends were 4 bases for V and 5 bases for J; bases not matched to a gene: 5. The CDR3 spans 13 residues. The germline gives CDR1 SQVTM, CDR2 ANQGSEA. CDR3 sequence reads: CSVVGQLRNTIYF. As DNA, the CDR3 is TGCAGCGTTGTGGGACAGTTACGAAACACCATATATTTT. Filled out from reference TRBV29-1 and TRBJ1-3, the complete variable domain reads SAVISQKPSRDICQRGTSLTIQCQVDSQVTMMFWYRQQPGQSLTLIATANQGSEATYESGFVIDKFPISRPNLTFSTLTVSNMSPEDSSIYLCSVVGQLRNTIYFGEGSWLTVV.

J is TRBJ2-3 and V is TRBV10-3, with D perhaps matching TRBD1 (5 bases). The germline V and J ends were trimmed by 0 bases and 1 base, with 14 bases remaining between them. This CDR3 spans 17 amino acids. The germline CDR1 and CDR2 sequences are ENHRY and SYGVKD. The CDR3, as DNA: TGTGCCATCAGTGAGTCCCAGGGCAACGATCGCACAGATACGCAGTATTTT. It yields the protein CAISESQGNDRTDTQYF.

This chain joins TRBV4-1 and TRBJ2-7; possibly TRBD1 for D (5 bases). Germline V gene data show CDR1 as MGHRA and CDR2 as YSYEKL. This CDR3 has 13 residues. V was trimmed by 4 bases and J by 6 bases, leaving 13 bases between them. The CDR3 DNA reads TGCGCCAGCAGCCTAGGGGCTGGCTTCGAGCAGTACTTC. Amino acids: CASSLGAGFEQYF.

This clone was seen once. This sequence joins TRBV27 and TRBJ2-5; TRBD2 matches 12 bases. The CDR3 covers 16 residues. The germline gives CDR1 MNHEY, CDR2 SMNVEV (reference sequence). V was pared by 4 bases and J by 4 bases, with 7 bases of the junction left unmatched. The chain's CDR3 is CASSSQPGLAGETQYF. Written as DNA, the CDR3 is TGTGCCAGCAGTTCCCAACCGGGACTAGCGGGAGAGACCCAGTACTTC.

The table lists this clone with a count of one. The chain couples TRBV5-1 to TRBJ2-7, with D tentatively TRBD2 (6 bases). Between the trimmed V and J ends, which lost 0 bases and 3 bases, there was a span of 16 bases. The CDR3 is 16 residues long. CDR1 is SGHRS and CDR2 is YFSETQ in the germline V gene. CDR3 nucleotides: TGCGCCAGCAGCTTGGGGAGGGGCGGCCAGAACTACGAGCAGTACTTC. Translating gives CASSLGRGGQNYEQYF.

J is TRBJ2-1 and V is TRBV9; D may be TRBD2 (6 bases). This CDR3 has 13 residues. In germline, CDR1 is SGDLS, CDR2 YYNGEE. Deletions cut 0 bases from V and 5 bases from J, with 6 bases between. This CDR3 is CASSVGGDNEQFF. CDR3 coding DNA: TGTGCCAGCAGCGTAGGGGGGGACAATGAGCAGTTCTTC.

The V gene is TRBV9, the J gene TRBJ1-2, with D hard to call. V gave up 4 bases and J gave up 8 bases, with 30 bases separating them. The CDR3 extends over 18 amino acids. Germline V gives CDR1 SGDLS, CDR2 YYNGEE. CDR3 region: CASSRSGRSGSRVFGYTF. CDR3 sequence (DNA): TGTGCCAGCAGCCGCTCCGGTCGATCAGGCTCTCGAGTTTTCGGCTACACCTTC.

This chain uses TRBV4-2 with TRBJ2-7; TRBD1 aligns across 11 bases. V was clipped by 1 base and J by 7 bases; unmatched bases: 3. The germline V gene encodes CDR1 LGHNA and CDR2 YNFKEQ. This CDR3 has 14 amino acids. CDR3 sequence reads: CASSQGDRGVEQYF. Here the CDR3 DNA reads TGTGCCAGCAGCCAAGGGGACAGGGGGGTTGAGCAGTACTTC.

The CDR3 nucleotides read TGTGCCAGCAGCTTGGCTCTAGGACAGGGCCAGCCCCAGCATTTT. Translated: CASSLALGQGQPQHF. The chain is built from TRBV5-5 and TRBJ1-5; 8 bases agree with TRBD1. The germline CDR1 and CDR2 sequences are SGHKS and YYEKEE (reference sequence). Trimming removed 0 bases from V and 7 bases from J; junction bases left unmatched: 6. The CDR3 sequence is 15 residues long. The full variable domain, with the rest looked up from reference TRBV5-5 and TRBJ1-5, is DAGVTQSPTHLIKTRGQQVTLRCSPISGHKSVSWYQQVLGQGPQFIFQYYEKEERGRGNFPDRFSARQFPNYSSELNVNALLLGDSALYLCASSLALGQGQPQHFGDGTRLSIL.

The genes are TRBV28 and TRBJ2-6; possibly TRBD1 for D (5 bases). V dropped 5 bases and J dropped 0 bases, with 11 bases sitting between them. This CDR3 region has 16 residues. The germline gives CDR1 MDHEN, CDR2 SYDVKM. The CDR3: CASSVTTDSGANVLTF. The CDR3 coding sequence is TGTGCCAGCAGTGTAACGACAGACTCTGGGGCCAACGTCCTGACTTTC.

This sequence joins TRBV25-1 and TRBJ2-7; 9 bases are shared with TRBD1. The length of the CDR3 is 15 residues. The V and J ends lost 7 bases and 9 bases, in that order; junction bases with no gene match: 16. CDR1 and CDR2 (germline): MGHDK, SYGVNS. CDR3 sequence reads: CASTYRGGTGSRQYF. CDR3 coding DNA: TGTGCCAGCACCTACCGAGGGGGGACAGGGAGTCGGCAGTACTTC.

The J gene is TRBJ1-1, the V gene TRBV7-6, with unresolved D. V was pared by 3 bases and J by 6 bases, with 14 bases between. The length of the CDR3 is 14 residues. Germline CDR1 and CDR2: SGHVS and FNYEAQ. The CDR3 bases are TGTGCCAGCAGCTTCGGGGAAACCCGTTCTGAAGCTTTCTTT. Protein sequence: CASSFGETRSEAFF.

Comment on this clone: Other DNA sequences from this sample encode an identical CDR3 as well. V is TRBV6-5 and J is TRBJ2-7, with TRBD2 matching 11 bases. CDR1 and CDR2 (germline): MNHEY, SVGAGI. The ends lost 0 bases at V and 3 bases at J; junction bases unmatched: 1. The CDR3 totals 15 residues. The chain's CDR3 is CASSYSGTSGYEQYF. The CDR3 nucleotides are TGTGCCAGCAGTTACTCAGGGACTAGCGGCTACGAGCAGTACTTC.

This clone was counted once. The rearrangement links TRBV29-1 to TRBJ2-7; 9 bases match TRBD1. The CDR3 is 12 amino acids. The germline CDR1 and CDR2 sequences are SQVTM and ANQGSEA. V was pared by 6 bases and J by 9 bases, with 9 bases of the junction left unmatched. The CDR3 here is CSVAGTGIGQYF. In DNA, the CDR3 is TGCAGCGTGGCCGGGACAGGGATTGGGCAGTACTTC.

This clone was seen only a few times. The CDR3 reads CASSLGPAMNTEAFF. CDR3 sequence (DNA): TGTGCCAGCAGCTTAGGGCCAGCCATGAACACTGAAGCTTTCTTT. This chain connects TRBV7-3 to TRBJ1-1; D unclear. Germline-derived CDR1 and CDR2 are SGHTA and FQGTGA. CDR3 size: 15 residues. The V and J ends lost 2 bases and 0 bases respectively, with 10 bases between them.

This clone was seen a handful of times. V usage is TRBV11-2 and J usage is TRBJ2-2; D is unresolved. Trimming shortened V by 0 bases and J by 4 bases, and 15 bases separated the two germline ends. In germline, CDR1 is SGHAT, CDR2 FQNNGV. The CDR3 runs to 17 residues. DNA of the CDR3: TGTGCCAGCAGCTTAGATCTGAATCTGGCATCCACCGGGGAGCTGTTTTTT. Amino acids: CASSLDLNLASTGELFF.